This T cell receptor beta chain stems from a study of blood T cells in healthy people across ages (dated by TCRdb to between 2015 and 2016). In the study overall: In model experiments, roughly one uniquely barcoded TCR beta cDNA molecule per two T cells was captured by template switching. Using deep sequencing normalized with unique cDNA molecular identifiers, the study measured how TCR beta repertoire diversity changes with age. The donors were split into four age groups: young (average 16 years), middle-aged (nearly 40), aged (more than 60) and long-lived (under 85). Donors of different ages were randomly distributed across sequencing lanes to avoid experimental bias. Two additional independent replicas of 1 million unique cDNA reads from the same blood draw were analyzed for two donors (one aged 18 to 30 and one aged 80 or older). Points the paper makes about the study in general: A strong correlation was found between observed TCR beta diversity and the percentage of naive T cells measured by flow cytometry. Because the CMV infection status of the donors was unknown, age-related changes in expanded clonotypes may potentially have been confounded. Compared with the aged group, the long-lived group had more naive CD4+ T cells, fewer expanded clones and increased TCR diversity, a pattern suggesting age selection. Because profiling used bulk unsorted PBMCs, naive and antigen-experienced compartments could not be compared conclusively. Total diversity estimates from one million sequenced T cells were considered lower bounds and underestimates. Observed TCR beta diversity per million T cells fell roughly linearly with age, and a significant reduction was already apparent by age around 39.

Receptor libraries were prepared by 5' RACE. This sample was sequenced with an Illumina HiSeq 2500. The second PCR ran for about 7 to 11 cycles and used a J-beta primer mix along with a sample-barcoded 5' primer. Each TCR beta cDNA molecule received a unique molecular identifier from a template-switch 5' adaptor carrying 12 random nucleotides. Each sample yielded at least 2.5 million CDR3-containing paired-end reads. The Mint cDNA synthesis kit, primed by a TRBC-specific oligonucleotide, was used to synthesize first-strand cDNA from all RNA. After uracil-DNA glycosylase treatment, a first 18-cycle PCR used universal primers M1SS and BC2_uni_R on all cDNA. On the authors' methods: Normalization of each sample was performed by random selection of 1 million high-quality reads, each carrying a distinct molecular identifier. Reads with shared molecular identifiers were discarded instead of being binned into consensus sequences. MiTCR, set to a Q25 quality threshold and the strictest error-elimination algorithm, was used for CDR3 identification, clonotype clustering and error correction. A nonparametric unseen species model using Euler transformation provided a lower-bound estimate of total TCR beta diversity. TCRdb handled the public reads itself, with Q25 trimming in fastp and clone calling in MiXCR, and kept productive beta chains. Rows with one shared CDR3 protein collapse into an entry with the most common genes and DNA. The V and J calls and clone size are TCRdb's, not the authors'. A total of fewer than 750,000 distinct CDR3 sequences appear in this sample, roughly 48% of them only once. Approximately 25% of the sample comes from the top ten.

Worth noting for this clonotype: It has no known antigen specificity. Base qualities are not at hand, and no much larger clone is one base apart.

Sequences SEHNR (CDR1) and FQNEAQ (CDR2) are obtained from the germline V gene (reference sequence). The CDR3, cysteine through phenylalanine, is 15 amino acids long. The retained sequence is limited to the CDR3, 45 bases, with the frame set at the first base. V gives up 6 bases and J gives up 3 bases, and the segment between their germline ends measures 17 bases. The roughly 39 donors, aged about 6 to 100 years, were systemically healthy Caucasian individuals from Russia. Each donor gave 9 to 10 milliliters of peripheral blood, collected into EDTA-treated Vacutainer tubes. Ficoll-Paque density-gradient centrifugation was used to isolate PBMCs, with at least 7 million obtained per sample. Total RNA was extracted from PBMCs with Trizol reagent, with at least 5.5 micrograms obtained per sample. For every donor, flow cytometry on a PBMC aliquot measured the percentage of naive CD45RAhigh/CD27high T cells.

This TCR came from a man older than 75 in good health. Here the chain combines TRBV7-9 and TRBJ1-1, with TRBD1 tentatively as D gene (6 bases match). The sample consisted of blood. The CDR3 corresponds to CASRYTGFEYTEAFF. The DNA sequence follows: TGTGCCAGCAGATATACAGGGTTTGAGTACACTGAAGCTTTCTTT.